This section outlines one T cell receptor (beta chain) sequence together with its context. These data originate in a study of response to subunit inactivated influenza vaccine. MiXCR was run by TCRdb on the RT-PCR reads, yielding one entry per CDR3 protein. The sample lists approximately 500,000 distinct CDR3 sequences, about 15% seen once, with approximately 12% in the top ten. The V end was cut by 0 bases, the J end by 9 bases, with 12 bases between. Germline V gene data show CDR1 as DFQATT and CDR2 as SNEGSKA (reference sequence). The CDR3 is made up of 14 amino acids. The rearrangement links TRBV20-1 to TRBJ1-6; D not certain. The sample in question was PBMCs from blood, obtained about 11 days after vaccination. This sequence originates from a man aged 50-60 years who received an inactivated influenza vaccine. The CDR3 DNA follows: TGCAGTGCTAGAGATCCGGGTCGTAGTTCACCCCTCCACTTT. Translating it yields CSARDPGRSSPLHF.